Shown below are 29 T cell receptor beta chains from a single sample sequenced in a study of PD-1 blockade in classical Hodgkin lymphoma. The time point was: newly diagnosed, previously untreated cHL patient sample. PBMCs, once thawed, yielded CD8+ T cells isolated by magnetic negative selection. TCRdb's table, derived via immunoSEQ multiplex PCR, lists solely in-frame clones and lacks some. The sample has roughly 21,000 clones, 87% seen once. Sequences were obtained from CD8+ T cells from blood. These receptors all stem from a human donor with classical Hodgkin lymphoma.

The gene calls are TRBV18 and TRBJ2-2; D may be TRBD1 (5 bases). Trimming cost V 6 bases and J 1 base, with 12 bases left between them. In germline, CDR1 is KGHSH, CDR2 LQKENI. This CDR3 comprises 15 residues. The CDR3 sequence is CASSPRQGNTGELFF. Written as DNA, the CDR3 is TGTGCCAGCTCCCCCCGGCAGGGGAACACCGGGGAGCTGTTTTTT.

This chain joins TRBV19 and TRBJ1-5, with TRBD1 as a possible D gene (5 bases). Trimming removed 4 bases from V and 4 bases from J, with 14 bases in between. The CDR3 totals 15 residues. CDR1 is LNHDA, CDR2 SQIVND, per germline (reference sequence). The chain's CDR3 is CASSTGTLVNQPQHF. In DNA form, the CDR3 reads TGTGCCAGTAGTACCGGGACCCTAGTTAATCAGCCCCAGCATTTT.

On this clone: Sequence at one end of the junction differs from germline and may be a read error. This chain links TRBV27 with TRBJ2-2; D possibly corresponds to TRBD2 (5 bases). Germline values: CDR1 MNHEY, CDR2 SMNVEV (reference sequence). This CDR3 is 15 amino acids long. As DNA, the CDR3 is TGTGCCAGCAGTTTCGCGGAGAACCCTCTTGGGGAGCTGCTTTTT. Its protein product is CASSFAENPLGELLF.

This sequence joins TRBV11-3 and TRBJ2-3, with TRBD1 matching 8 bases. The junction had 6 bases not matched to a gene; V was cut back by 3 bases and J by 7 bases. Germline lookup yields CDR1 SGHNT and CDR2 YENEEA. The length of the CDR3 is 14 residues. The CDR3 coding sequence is TGTGCCAGCAGCTTCAGCAGGGGGCAGAATACGCAGTATTTT. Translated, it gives CASSFSRGQNTQYF.

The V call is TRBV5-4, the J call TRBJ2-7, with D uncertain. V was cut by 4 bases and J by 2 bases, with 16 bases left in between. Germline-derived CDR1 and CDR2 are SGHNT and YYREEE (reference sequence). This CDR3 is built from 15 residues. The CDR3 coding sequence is TGTGCCAGCAGCCCCGGTAGTTTTGGTCCCTACGAGCAGTACTTC. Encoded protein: CASSPGSFGPYEQYF.

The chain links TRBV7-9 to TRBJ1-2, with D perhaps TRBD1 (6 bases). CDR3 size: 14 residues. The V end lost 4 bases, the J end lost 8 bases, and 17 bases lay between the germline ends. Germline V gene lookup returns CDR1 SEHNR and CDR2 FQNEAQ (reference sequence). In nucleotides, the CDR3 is TGTGCCAGCAGCTACGGTGGGAGGGGGTTCGGCTACACCTTC. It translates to CASSYGGRGFGYTF.

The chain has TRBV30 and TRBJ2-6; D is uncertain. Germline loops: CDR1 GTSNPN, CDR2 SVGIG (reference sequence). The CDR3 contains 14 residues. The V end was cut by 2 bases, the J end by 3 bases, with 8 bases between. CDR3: CAWSTGYGANVLTF. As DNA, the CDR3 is TGTGCCTGGAGTACCGGGTATGGGGCCAACGTCCTGACTTTC.

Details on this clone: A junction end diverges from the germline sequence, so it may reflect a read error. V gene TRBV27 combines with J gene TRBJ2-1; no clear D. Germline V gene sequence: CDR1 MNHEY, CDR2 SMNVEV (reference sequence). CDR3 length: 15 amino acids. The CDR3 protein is CASSLSTPAHNEQFF. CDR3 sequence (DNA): TGTGCCAGCAGCTTATCTACTCCAGCACACAATGAGCAGTTCTTC.

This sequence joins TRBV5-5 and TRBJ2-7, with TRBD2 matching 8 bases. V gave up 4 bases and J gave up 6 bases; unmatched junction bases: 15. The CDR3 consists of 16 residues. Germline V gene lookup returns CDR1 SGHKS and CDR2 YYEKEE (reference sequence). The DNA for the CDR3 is TGTGCCAGCAGCCCGGGGGGGGGTCTGCTACTACTCGAGCAGTACTTC. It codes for CASSPGGGLLLLEQYF.

The CDR3 reads CASSEADSYEQYF. In DNA, the CDR3 is TGTGCCAGCAGTGAGGCCGACAGTTACGAGCAGTACTTC. The chain has TRBV27 and TRBJ2-7; weak D call: TRBD1 (5 bases). V lost 5 bases to trimming and J lost 4 bases, with 12 bases between them. The CDR3 has 13 amino acids. Germline V CDR1 and CDR2: MNHEY, SMNVEV (reference sequence).

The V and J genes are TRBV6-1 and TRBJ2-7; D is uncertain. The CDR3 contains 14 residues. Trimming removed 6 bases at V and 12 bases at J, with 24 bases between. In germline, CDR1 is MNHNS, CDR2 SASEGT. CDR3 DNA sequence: TGTGCCAGCAGCAACAAACCTGACGCGACGGGTCCGTACTTC. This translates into CASSNKPDATGPYF.

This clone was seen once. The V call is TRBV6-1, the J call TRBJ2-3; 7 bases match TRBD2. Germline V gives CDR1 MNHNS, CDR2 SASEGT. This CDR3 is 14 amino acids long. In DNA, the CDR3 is TGTGCAGTTGGGGGGGGAACTAGCACAGATACGCAGTATTTT. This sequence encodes CAVGGGTSTDTQYF.

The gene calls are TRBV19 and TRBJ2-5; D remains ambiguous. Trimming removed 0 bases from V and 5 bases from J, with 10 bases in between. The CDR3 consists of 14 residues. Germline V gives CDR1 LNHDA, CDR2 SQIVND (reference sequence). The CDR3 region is CASSIDLTVETQYF. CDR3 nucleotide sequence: TGTGCCAGTAGTATAGATTTAACGGTGGAGACCCAGTACTTC. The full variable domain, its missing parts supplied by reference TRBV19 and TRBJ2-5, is DGGITQSPKYLFRKEGQNVTLSCEQNLNHDAMYWYRQDPGQGLRLIYYSQIVNDFQKGDIAEGYSVSREKKESFPLTVTSAQKNPTAFYLCASSIDLTVETQYFGPGTRLLVL.

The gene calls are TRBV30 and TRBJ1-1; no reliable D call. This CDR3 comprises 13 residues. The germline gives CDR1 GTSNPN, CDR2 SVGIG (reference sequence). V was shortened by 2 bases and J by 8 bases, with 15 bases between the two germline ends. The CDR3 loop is CAWSYVGTPEAFF. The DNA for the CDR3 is TGTGCCTGGAGTTATGTGGGTACTCCAGAAGCTTTCTTT.

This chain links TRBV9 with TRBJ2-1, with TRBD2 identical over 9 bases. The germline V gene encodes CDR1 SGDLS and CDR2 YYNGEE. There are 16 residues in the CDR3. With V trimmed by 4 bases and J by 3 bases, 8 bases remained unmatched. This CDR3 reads CASSMVAGEDYNEQFF. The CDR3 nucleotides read TGTGCCAGCAGCATGGTAGCGGGAGAGGACTACAATGAGCAGTTCTTC.

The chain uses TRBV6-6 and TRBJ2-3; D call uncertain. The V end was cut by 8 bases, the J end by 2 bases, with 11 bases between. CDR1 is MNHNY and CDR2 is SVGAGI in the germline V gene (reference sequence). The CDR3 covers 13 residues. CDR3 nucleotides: TGTGCCAGCGGGTGGCGGTACACAGATACGCAGTATTTT. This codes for CASGWRYTDTQYF.

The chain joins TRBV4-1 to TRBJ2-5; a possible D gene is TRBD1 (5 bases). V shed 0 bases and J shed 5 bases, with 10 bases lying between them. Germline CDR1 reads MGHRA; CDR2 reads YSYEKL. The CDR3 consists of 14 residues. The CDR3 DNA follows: TGCGCCAGCAGCCAAGAATCAAGGGGTGAGACCCAGTACTTC. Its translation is CASSQESRGETQYF.

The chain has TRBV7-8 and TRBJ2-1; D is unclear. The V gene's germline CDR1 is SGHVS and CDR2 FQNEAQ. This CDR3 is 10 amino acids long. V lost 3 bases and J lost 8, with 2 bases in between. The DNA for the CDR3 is TGTGCCAGCAGCTTCGATGAGCAGTTCTTC. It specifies CASSFDEQFF.

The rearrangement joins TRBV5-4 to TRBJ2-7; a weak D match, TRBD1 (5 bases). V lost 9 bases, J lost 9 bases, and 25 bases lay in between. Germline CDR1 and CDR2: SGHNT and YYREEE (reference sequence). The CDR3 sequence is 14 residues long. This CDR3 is CATTAWDQGARQYF. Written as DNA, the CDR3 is TGTGCCACCACAGCTTGGGATCAGGGCGCGAGGCAGTACTTC. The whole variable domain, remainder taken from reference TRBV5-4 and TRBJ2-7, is ETGVTQSPTHLIKTRGQQVTLRCSSQSGHNTVSWYQQALGQGPQFIFQYYREEENGRGNFPPRFSGLQFPNYSSELNVNALELDDSALYLCATTAWDQGARQYFGPGTRLTVT.

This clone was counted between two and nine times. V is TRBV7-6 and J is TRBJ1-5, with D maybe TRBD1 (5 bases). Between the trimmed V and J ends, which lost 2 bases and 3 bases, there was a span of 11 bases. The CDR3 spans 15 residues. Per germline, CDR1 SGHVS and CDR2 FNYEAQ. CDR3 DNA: TGTGCCAGCAGCTTACGGCGGGACCTCAATCAGCCCCAGCATTTT. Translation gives CASSLRRDLNQPQHF.

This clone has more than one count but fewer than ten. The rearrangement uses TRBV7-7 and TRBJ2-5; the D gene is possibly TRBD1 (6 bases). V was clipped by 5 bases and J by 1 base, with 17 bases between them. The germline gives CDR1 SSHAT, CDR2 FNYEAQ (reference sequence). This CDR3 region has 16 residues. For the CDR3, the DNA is TGTGCCAGCAGCCCAGGGGCCGCAGGGAGCCAAGAGACCCAGTACTTC. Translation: CASSPGAAGSQETQYF.

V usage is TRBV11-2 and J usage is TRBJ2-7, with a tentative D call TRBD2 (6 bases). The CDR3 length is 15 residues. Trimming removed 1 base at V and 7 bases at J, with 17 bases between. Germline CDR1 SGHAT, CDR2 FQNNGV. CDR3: CASSLGGGPTQEQYF. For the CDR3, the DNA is TGTGCCAGCAGCTTAGGTGGAGGGCCCACTCAGGAGCAGTACTTC.

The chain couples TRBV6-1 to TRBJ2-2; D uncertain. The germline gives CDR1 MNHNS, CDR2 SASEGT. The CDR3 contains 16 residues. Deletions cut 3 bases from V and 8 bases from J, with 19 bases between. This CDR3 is CASSDIGELVIGELFF. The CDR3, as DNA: TGTGCCAGCAGTGATATAGGCGAATTGGTCATAGGGGAGCTGTTTTTT.

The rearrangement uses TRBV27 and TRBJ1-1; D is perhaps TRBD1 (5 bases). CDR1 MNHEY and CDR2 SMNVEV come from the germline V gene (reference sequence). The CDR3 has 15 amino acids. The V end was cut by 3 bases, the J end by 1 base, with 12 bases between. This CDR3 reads CASSLSRASNTEAFF. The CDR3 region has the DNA TGTGCCAGCAGTTTGAGCAGGGCGTCGAACACTGAAGCTTTCTTT.

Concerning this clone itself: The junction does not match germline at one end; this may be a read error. This CDR3 is CASSRVGEAGANVLAF. The CDR3 coding sequence is TGTGCCAGCAGCCGGGTAGGGGAGGCTGGGGCCAACGTCCTGGCTTTC. This chain uses TRBV13 with TRBJ2-6; D perhaps matches TRBD2 (6 bases). CDR3 length: 16 residues. The germline V gene encodes CDR1 PRHDT and CDR2 FYEKMQ (reference sequence).

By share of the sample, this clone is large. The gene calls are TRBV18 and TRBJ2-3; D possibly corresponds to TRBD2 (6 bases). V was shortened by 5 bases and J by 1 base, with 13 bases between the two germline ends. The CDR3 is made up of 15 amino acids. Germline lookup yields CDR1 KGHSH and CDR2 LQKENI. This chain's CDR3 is CASSADSGGTDTQYF. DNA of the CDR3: TGTGCCAGCTCAGCGGATAGCGGAGGCACAGATACGCAGTATTTT. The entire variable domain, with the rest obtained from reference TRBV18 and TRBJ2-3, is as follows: NAGVMQNPRHLVRRRGQEARLRCSPMKGHSHVYWYRQLPEEGLKFMVYLQKENIIDESGMPKERFSAEFPKEGPSILRIQQVVRGDSAAYFCASSADSGGTDTQYFGPGTRLTVL.

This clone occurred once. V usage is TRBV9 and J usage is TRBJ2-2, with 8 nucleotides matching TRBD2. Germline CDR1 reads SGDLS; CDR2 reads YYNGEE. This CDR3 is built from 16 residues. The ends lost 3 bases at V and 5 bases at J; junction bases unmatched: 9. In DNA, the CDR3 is TGTGCCAGCAGCGGAGGGGCGGGAGGAGGTACCGGGGAGCTGTTTTTT. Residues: CASSGGAGGGTGELFF.

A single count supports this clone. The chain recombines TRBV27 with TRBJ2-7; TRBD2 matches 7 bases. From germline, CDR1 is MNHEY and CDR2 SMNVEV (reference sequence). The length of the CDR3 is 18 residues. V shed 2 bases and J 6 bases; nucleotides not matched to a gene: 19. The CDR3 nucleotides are TGTGCCAGCAGTTTAGACCCGATGGGAGGGAGGCTGTCAGTCGAGCAGTACTTC. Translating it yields CASSLDPMGGRLSVEQYF.

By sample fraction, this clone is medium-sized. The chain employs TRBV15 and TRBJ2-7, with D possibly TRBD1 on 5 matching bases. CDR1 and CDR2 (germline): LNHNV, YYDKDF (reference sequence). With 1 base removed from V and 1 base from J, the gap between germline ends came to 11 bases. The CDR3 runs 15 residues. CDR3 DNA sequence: TGTGCCACCAGCAGAGCAGAAGACAGTTCCTACGAGCAGTACTTC. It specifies CATSRAEDSSYEQYF.